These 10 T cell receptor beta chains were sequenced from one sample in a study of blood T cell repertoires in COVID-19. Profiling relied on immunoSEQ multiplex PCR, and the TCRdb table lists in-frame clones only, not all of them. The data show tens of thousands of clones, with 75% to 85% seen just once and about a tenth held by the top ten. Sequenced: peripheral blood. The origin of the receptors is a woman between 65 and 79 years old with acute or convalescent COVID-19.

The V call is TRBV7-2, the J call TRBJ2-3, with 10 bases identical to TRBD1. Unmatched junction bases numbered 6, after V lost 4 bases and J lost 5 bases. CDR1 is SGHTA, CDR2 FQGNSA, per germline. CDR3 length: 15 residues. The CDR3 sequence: CASSSGQGKVDTQYF. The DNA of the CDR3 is TGTGCCAGCAGCTCGGGACAGGGGAAAGTAGATACGCAGTATTTT.

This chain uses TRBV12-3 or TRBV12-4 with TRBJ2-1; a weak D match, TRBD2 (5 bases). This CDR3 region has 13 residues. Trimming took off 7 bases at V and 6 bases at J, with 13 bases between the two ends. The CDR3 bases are TGTGCCAGCAATATAGACTATTTCAATGAGCAGTTCTTC. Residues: CASNIDYFNEQFF.

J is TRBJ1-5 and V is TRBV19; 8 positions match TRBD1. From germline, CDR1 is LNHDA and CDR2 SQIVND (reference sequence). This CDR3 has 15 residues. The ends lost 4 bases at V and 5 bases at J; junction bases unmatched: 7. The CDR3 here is CASSTGQGSDQPQHF. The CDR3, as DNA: TGTGCCAGTAGTACAGGACAGGGTTCCGATCAGCCCCAGCATTTT.

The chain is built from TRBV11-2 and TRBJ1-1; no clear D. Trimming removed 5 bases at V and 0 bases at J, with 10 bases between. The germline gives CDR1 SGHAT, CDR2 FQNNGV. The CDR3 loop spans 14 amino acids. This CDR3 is CASSPRFVNTEAFF. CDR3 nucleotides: TGTGCCAGCAGCCCGCGTTTTGTGAACACTGAAGCTTTCTTT. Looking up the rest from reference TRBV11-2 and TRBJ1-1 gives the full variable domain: EAGVAQSPRYKIIEKRQSVAFWCNPISGHATLYWYQQILGQGPKLLIQFQNNGVVDDSQLPKDRFSAERLKGVDSTLKIQPAKLEDSAVYLCASSPRFVNTEAFFGQGTRLTVV.

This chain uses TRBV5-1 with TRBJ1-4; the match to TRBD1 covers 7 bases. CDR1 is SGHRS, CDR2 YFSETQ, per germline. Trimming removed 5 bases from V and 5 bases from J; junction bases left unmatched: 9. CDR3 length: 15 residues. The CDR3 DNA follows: TGCGCCAGCAGTCTCACCGGGACAGCAAATGAAAAACTGTTTTTT. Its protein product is CASSLTGTANEKLFF.

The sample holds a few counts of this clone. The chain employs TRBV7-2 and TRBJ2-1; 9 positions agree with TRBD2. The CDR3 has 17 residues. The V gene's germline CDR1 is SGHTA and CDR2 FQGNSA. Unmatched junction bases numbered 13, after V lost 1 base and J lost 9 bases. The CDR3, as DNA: TGTGCCAGCAGCTTAGATCTTAGCGGGGGTCCCTTTGGTGAGCAGTTCTTC. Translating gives CASSLDLSGGPFGEQFF.

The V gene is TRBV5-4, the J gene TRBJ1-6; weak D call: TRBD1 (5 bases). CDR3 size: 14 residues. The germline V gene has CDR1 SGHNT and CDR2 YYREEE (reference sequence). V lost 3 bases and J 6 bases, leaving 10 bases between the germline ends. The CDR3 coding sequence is TGTGCCAGCAGCTCCAGGGATTTTAATTCACCCCTCCACTTT. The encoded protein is CASSSRDFNSPLHF.

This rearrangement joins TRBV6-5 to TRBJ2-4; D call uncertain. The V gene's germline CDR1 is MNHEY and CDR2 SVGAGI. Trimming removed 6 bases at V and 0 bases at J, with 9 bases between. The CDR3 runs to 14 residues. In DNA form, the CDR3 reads TGTGCCAGCAGCTTAGAGTTAGCCAAAAACATTCAGTACTTC. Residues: CASSLELAKNIQYF.

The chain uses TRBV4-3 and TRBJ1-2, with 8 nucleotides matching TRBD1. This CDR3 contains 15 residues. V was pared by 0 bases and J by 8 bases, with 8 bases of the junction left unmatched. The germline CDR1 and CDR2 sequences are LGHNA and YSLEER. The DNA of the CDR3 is TGCGCCAGCAGCCAAGATAAAACAGGGGGTGGCGGCTACACCTTC. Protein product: CASSQDKTGGGGYTF.

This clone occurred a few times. CDR3 in DNA: TGTGCCAGCAGCCCCACCCCAGGGCTAAGATCACCCCTCCACTTT. This gives the protein CASSPTPGLRSPLHF. The chain links TRBV5-6 to TRBJ1-6; a weak D match, TRBD1 (5 bases). With 4 bases removed from V and 10 bases from J, the gap between germline ends came to 18 bases. This CDR3 has 15 amino acids. CDR1 and CDR2 from the germline V gene are SGHDT and YYEEEE.